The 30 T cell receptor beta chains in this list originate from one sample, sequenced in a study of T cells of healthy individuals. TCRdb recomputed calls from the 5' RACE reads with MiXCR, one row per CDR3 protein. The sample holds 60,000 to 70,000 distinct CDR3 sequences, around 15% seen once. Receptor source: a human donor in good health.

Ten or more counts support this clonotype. This CDR3 reads CSVGDTEAFF. The CDR3 coding sequence is TGCAGCGTTGGAGACACTGAAGCTTTCTTT. The chain couples TRBV29-1 to TRBJ1-1; no definite D call. Per the germline V gene, CDR1 is SQVTM and CDR2 is ANQGSEA. V lost 4 bases and J lost 3, with 3 bases in between. This CDR3 region has 10 residues. Supplemented by reference TRBV29-1 and TRBJ1-1, the full variable domain reads SAVISQKPSRDICQRGTSLTIQCQVDSQVTMMFWYRQQPGQSLTLIATANQGSEATYESGFVIDKFPISRPNLTFSTLTVSNMSPEDSSIYLCSVGDTEAFFGQGTRLTVV.

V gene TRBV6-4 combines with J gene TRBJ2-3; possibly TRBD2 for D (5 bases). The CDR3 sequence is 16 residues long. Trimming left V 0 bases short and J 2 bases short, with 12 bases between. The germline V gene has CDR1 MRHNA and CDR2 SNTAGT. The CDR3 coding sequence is TGTGCCAGCAGTGACTCGGTTGGACTTAACACAGATACGCAGTATTTT. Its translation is CASSDSVGLNTDTQYF.

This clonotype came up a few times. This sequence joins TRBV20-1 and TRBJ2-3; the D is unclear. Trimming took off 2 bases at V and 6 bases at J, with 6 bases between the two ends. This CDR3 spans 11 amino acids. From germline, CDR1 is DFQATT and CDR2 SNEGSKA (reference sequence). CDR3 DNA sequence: TGCAGTGCTAGACTCCAGGATACGCAGTATTTT. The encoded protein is CSARLQDTQYF.

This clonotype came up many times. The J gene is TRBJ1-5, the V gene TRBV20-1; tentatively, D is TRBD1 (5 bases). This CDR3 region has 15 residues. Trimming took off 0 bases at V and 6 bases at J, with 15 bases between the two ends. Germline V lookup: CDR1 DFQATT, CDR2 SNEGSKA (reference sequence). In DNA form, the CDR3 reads TGCAGTGCTAGAGATCTGGGGGGGTCTGGTCAGCCCCAGCATTTT. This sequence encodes CSARDLGGSGQPQHF.

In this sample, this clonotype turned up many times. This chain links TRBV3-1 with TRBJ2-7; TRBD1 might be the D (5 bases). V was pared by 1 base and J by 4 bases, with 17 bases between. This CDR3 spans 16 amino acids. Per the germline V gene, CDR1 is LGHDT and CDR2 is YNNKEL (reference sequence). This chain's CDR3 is CASSQGIPGIVYEQYF. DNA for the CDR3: TGTGCCAGCAGCCAAGGAATCCCAGGGATAGTATACGAGCAGTACTTC.

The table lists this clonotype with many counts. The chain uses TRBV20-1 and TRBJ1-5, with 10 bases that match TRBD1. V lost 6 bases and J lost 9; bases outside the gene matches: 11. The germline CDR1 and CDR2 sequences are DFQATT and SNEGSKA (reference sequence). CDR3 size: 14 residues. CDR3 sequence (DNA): TGCAGTGCCCGAAGGGACAGGGGCCGAGGGCCCCAGCATTTT. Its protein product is CSARRDRGRGPQHF.

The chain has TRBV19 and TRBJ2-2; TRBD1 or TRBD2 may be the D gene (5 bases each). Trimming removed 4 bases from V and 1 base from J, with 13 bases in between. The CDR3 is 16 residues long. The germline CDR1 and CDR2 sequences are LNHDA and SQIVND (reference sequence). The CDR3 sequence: CASSTQGAGNTGELFF. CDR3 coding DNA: TGTGCCAGTAGTACCCAGGGTGCGGGGAACACCGGGGAGCTGTTTTTT.

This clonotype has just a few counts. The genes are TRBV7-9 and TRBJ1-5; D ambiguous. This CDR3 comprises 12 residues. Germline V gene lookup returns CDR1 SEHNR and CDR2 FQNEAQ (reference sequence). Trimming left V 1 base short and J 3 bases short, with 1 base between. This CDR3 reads CASSLDNQPQHF. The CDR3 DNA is TGTGCCAGCAGCTTAGACAATCAGCCCCAGCATTTT.

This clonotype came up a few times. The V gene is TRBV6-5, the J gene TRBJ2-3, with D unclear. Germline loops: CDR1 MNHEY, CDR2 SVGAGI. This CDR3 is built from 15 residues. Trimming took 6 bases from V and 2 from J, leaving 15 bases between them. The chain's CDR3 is CASSSSLGYTDTQYF. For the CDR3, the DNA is TGTGCCAGCAGCTCGTCTCTAGGTTACACAGATACGCAGTATTTT.

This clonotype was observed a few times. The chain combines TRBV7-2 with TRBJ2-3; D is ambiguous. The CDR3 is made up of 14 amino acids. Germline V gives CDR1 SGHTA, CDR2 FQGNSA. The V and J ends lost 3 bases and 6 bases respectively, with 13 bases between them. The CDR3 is CASSFYYPGDTQYF. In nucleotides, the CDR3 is TGTGCCAGCAGCTTTTACTATCCCGGGGATACGCAGTATTTT. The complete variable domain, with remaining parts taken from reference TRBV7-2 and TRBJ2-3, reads GAGVSQSPSNKVTEKGKDVELRCDPISGHTALYWYRQSLGQGLEFLIYFQGNSAPDKSGLPSDRFSAERTGGSVSTLTIQRTQQEDSAVYLCASSFYYPGDTQYFGPGTRLTVL.

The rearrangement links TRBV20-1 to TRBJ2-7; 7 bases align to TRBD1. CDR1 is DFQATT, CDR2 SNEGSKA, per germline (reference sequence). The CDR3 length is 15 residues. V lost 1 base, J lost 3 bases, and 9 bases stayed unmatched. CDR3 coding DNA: TGCAGTGCTAGAGCCCGGGACAGCTTTCTCTACGAGCAGTACTTC. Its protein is CSARARDSFLYEQYF.

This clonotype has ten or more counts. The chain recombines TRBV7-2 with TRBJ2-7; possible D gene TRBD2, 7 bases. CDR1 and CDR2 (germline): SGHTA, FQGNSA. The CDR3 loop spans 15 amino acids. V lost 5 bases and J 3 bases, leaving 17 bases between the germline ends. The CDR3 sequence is CASSDRGASGYEQYF. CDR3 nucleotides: TGTGCCAGCAGCGATAGGGGGGCTAGCGGCTACGAGCAGTACTTC.

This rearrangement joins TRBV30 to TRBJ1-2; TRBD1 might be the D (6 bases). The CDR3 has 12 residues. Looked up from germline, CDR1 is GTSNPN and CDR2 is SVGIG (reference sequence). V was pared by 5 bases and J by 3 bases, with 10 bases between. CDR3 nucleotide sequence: TGTGCCTGGGACCACAGGGACTATGGCTACACCTTC. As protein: CAWDHRDYGYTF. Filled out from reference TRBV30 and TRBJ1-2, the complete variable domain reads SQTIHQWPATLVQPVGSPLSLECTVEGTSNPNLYWYRQAAGRGLQLLFYSVGIGQISSEVPQNLSASRPQDRQFILSSKKLLLSDSGFYLCAWDHRDYGYTFGSGTRLTVV.

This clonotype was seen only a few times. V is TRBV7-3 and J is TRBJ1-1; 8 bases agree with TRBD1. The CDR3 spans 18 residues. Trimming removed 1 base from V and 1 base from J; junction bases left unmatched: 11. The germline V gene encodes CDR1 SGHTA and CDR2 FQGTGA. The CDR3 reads CASSLKDLQGAGNTEAFF. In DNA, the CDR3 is TGTGCCAGCAGCTTAAAGGACCTTCAGGGGGCAGGGAACACTGAAGCTTTCTTT.

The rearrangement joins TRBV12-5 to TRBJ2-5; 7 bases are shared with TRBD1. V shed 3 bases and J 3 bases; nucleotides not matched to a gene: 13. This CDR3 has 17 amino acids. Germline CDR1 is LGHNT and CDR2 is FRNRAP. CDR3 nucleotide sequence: TGTGCTAGTGGTTTTCTCGTCTGGGACAGAGCTAAAGAGACCCAGTACTTC. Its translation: CASGFLVWDRAKETQYF.

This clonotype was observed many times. Here the CDR3 reads CASSQEQGSSYNEQFF. The CDR3 DNA reads as TGTGCCAGCAGCCAAGAGCAGGGAAGCTCCTACAATGAGCAGTTCTTC. V and J are TRBV4-2 and TRBJ2-1; tentatively, D is TRBD1 (5 bases). The CDR3 sequence is 16 residues long. Trimming stripped 0 bases from V and 0 bases from J, with 9 bases between. Germline V gene sequence: CDR1 LGHNA, CDR2 YNFKEQ.

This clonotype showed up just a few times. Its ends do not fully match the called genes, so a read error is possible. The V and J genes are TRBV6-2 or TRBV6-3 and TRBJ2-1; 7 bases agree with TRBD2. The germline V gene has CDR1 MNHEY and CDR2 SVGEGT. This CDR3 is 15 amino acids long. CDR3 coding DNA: TGTGCCAGCAGTGACTCTAGCGGAGTTTACAATGAGCAGTTCTTC. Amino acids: CASSDSSGVYNEQFF.

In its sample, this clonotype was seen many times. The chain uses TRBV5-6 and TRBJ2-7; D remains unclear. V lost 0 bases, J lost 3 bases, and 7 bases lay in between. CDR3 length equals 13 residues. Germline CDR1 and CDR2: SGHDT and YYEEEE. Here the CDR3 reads CASSLVDDYEQYF. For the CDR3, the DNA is TGTGCCAGCAGCTTGGTGGACGACTACGAGCAGTACTTC.

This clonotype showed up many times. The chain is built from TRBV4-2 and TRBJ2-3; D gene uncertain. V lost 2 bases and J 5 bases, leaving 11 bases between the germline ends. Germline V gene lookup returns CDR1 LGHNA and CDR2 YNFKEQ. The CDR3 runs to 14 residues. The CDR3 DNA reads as TGTGCCAGCAGCCAAACCCTGATTGGAGATACGCAGTATTTT. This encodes CASSQTLIGDTQYF.

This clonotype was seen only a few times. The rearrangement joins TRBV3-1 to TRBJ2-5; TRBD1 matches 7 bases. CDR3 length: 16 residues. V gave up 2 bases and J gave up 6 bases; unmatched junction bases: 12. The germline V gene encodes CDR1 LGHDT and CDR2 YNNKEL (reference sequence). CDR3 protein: CASSQQTGLERKTQYF. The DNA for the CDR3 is TGTGCCAGCAGCCAACAGACAGGGCTCGAGAGGAAGACCCAGTACTTC.

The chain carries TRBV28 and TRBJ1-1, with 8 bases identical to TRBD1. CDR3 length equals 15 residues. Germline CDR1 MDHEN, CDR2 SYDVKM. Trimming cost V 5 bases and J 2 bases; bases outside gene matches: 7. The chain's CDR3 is CASSLPGTGNTEAFF. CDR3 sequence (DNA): TGTGCCAGCAGTCTCCCCGGGACAGGAAACACTGAAGCTTTCTTT.

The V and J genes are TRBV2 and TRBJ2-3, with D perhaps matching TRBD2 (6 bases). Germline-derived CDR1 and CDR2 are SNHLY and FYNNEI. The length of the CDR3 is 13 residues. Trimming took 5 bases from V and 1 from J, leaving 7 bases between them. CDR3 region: CASSPGGTDTQYF. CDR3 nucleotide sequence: TGTGCCAGCAGTCCGGGGGGCACAGATACGCAGTATTTT.

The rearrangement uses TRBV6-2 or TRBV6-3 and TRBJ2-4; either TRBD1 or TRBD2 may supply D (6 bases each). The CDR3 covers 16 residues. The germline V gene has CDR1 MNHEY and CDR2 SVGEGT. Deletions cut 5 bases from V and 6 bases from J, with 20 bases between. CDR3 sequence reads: CASSPDRGPGGNIQYF. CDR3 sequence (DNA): TGTGCCAGCAGTCCTGACCGGGGGCCCGGCGGAAACATTCAGTACTTC.

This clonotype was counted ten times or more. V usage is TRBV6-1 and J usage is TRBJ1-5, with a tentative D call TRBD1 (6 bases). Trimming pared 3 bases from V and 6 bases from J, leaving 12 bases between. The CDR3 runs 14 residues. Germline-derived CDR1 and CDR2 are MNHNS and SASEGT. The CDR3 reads CASSEGGGGQPQHF. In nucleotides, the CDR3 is TGTGCCAGCAGTGAGGGCGGGGGCGGTCAGCCCCAGCATTTT.

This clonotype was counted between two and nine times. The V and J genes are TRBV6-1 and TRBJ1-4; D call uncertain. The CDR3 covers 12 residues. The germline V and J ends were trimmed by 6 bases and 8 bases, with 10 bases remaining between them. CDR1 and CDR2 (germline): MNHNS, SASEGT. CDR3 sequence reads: CASRNTGEKLFF. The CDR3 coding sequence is TGTGCCAGCAGGAACACCGGGGAAAAACTGTTTTTT.

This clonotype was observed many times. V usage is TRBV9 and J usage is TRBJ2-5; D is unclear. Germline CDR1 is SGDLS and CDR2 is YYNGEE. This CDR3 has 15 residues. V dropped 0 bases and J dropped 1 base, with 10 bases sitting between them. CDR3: CASSVDPHSQETQYF. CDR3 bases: TGTGCCAGCAGCGTAGACCCACACTCCCAAGAGACCCAGTACTTC.

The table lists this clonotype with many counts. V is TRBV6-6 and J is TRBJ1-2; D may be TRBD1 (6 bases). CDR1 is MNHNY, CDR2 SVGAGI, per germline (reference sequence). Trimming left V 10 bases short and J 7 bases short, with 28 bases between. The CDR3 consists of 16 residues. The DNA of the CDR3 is TGTGCCACCCGTAGTATTTACGGGGACACAGCTCGTGGCTACACCTTC. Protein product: CATRSIYGDTARGYTF.

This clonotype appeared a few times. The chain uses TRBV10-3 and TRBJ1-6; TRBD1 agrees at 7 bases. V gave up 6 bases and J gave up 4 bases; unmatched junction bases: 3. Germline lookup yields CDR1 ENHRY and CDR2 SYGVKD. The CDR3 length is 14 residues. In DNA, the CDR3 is TGTGCCATCAGGCAGGGGGAATATAATTCACCCCTCCACTTT. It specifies CAIRQGEYNSPLHF.

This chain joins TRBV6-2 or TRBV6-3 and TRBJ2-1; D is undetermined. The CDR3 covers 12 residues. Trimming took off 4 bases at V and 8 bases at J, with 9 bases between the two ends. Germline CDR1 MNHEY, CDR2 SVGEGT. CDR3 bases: TGTGCCAGCAGTTCCGATTTACATGAGCAGTTCTTC. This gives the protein CASSSDLHEQFF.

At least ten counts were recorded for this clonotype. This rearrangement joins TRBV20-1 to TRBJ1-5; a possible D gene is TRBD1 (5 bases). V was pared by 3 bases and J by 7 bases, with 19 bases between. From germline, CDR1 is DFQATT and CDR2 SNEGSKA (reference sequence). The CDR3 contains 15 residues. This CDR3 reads CSARRDSELGQPQHF. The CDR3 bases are TGCAGTGCTAGGAGAGACAGCGAACTAGGGCAGCCCCAGCATTTT.